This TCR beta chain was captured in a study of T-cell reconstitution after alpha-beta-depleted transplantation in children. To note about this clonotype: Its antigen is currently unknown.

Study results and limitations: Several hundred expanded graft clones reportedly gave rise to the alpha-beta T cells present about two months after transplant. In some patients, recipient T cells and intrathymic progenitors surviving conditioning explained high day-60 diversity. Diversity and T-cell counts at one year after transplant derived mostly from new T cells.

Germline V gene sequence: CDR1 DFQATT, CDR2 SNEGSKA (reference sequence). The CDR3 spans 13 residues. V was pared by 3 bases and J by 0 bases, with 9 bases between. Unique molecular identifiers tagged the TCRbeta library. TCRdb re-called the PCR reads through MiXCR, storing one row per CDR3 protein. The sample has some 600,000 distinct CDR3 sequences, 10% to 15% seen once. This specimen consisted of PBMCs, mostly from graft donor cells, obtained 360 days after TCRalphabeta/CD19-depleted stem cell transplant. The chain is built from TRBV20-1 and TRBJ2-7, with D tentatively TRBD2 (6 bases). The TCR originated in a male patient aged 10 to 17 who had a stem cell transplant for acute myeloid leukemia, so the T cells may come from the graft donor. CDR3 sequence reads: CSASDGGSYEQYF. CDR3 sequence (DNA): TGCAGTGCTAGTGACGGGGGCTCCTACGAGCAGTACTTC.